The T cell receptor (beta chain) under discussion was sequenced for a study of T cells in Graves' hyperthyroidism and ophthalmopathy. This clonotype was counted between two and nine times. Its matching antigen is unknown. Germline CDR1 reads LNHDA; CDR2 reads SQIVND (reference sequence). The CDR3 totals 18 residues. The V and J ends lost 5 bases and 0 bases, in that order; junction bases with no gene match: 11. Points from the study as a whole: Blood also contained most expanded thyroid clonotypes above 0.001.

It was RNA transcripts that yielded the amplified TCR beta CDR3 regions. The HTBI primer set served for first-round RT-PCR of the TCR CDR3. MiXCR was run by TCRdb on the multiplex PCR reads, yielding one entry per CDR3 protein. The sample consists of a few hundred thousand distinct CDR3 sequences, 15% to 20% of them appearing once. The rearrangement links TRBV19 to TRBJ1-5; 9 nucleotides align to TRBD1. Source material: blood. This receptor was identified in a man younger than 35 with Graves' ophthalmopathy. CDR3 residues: CASSDRDRASISNQPQHF. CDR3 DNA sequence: TGTGCCAGTAGTGACCGGGACAGGGCTAGTATTAGCAATCAGCCCCAGCATTTT.